These 20 T cell receptor beta chains came from one sample sequenced in a study of CD8 T cells in Susac syndrome. With random hexamers, reverse transcription was performed on roughly 0.5 to 1 ug of RNA. Each CDR3 protein gets one entry after TCRdb re-called the immunoSEQ multiplex PCR reads with MiXCR. The data show about 100,000 distinct CDR3 sequences, roughly 96% seen once. The sample taken for sequencing was CD8+ T cells from PBMCs. These receptors all stem from a human donor with Susac syndrome.

The V call is TRBV5-1, the J call TRBJ2-2; tentative D call: TRBD1 (7 bases). From germline, CDR1 is SGHRS and CDR2 YFSETQ. V lost 8 bases and J 4 bases, leaving 18 bases between the germline ends. The CDR3 is made up of 15 amino acids. CDR3 sequence: CASMLEGASTGELFF. The CDR3 DNA follows: TGCGCCAGTATGTTGGAGGGGGCGAGCACCGGGGAGCTGTTTTTT.

The chain uses TRBV29-1 and TRBJ1-2; 7 bases fit TRBD1. This CDR3 spans 13 amino acids. Germline CDR1 and CDR2: SQVTM and ANQGSEA. With V trimmed by 3 bases and J by 6 bases, 7 bases remained unmatched. CDR3 sequence (DNA): TGCAGCGTTGATGGACAGGCAGCGGATGGCTACACCTTC. This encodes CSVDGQAADGYTF.

A single count supports this clonotype. The genes are TRBV7-9 and TRBJ1-2; a weak D match, TRBD1 (5 bases). V was pared by 4 bases and J by 8 bases, with 11 bases between. The CDR3 has 12 amino acids. Germline V gene sequence: CDR1 SEHNR, CDR2 FQNEAQ (reference sequence). The CDR3: CASSSRGVGYTF. The CDR3 region has the DNA TGTGCCAGCAGCTCGAGGGGTGTCGGCTACACCTTC.

V gene TRBV15 combines with J gene TRBJ1-6; D might be TRBD1 (6 bases). The CDR3 totals 14 residues. Trimming stripped 3 bases from V and 8 bases from J, with 11 bases between. The germline V gene encodes CDR1 LNHNV and CDR2 YYDKDF (reference sequence). This chain's CDR3 is CATSRGGADSPLHF. In nucleotides, the CDR3 is TGTGCCACCAGCAGGGGGGGGGCTGATTCACCCCTCCACTTT.

V and J are TRBV15 and TRBJ1-1; D might be TRBD1 (5 bases). The CDR3 sequence is 15 residues long. Germline V gene data show CDR1 as LNHNV and CDR2 as YYDKDF (reference sequence). V was trimmed by 5 bases and J by 1 base, leaving 14 bases between them. The CDR3 is CATSEARTRNTEAFF. The DNA for the CDR3 is TGTGCCACCAGCGAGGCCCGGACAAGGAACACTGAAGCTTTCTTT. Filled out from reference TRBV15 and TRBJ1-1, the complete variable domain reads DAMVIQNPRYQVTQFGKPVTLSCSQTLNHNVMYWYQQKSSQAPKLLFHYYDKDFNNEADTPDNFQSRRPNTSFCFLDIRSPGLGDTAMYLCATSEARTRNTEAFFGQGTRLTVV.

This clonotype has only one observation. This chain links TRBV6-5 with TRBJ2-3, with 9 bases matching TRBD1. Losses at the gene ends were 2 bases for V and 6 bases for J; bases not matched to a gene: 12. Germline CDR1 reads MNHEY; CDR2 reads SVGAGI. The CDR3 extends over 17 amino acids. CDR3 region: CASSYTTGTGSWDTQYF. The CDR3 DNA reads as TGTGCCAGCAGTTACACGACCGGGACAGGGAGTTGGGATACGCAGTATTTT.

The CDR3 bases are TGTGCCAGCAGTTACCTGGACAGGAACTACGAGCAGTACTTC. Translating it yields CASSYLDRNYEQYF. This chain connects TRBV6-6 to TRBJ2-7; 7 bases match TRBD1. Per the germline V gene, CDR1 is MNHNY and CDR2 is SVGAGI (reference sequence). The CDR3 totals 14 residues. V was pared by 2 bases and J by 3 bases, with 4 bases of the junction left unmatched.

This chain uses TRBV29-1 with TRBJ2-7; TRBD2 agrees at 7 bases. Germline CDR1 SQVTM, CDR2 ANQGSEA. The trim removed 3 bases at V and 2 bases at J, leaving 10 bases unmatched. The CDR3 is made up of 15 amino acids. CDR3 in amino acids: CSVEGRVEGTYEQYF. Written as DNA, the CDR3 is TGCAGCGTTGAGGGGAGGGTGGAGGGAACCTACGAGCAGTACTTC.

The genes are TRBV9 and TRBJ2-3; TRBD1 matches 11 bases. The CDR3 extends over 16 amino acids. V was clipped by 0 bases and J by 5 bases; unmatched bases: 5. Germline V CDR1 and CDR2: SGDLS, YYNGEE. The CDR3, as DNA: TGTGCCAGCAGCGTAGATGGACAGGGGGCAATAGATACGCAGTATTTT. The encoded protein is CASSVDGQGAIDTQYF.

The chain is built from TRBV12-3 or TRBV12-4 and TRBJ2-1, with 7 bases fitting TRBD1. With V trimmed by 4 bases and J by 3 bases, 9 bases remained unmatched. This CDR3 is 16 amino acids long. The CDR3 bases are TGTGCCAGCAGTTCCCGGTGGACAGGAAACTACAATGAGCAGTTCTTC. Protein sequence: CASSSRWTGNYNEQFF.

This clonotype was seen just once. The chain employs TRBV3-1 and TRBJ2-4, with TRBD2 as a possible D gene (5 bases). The V end was cut by 0 bases, the J end by 1 base, with 7 bases between. The CDR3 is made up of 15 amino acids. Per the germline V gene, CDR1 is LGHDT and CDR2 is YNNKEL (reference sequence). The CDR3 protein is CASSQEREAKNIQYF. As DNA, the CDR3 is TGTGCCAGCAGCCAAGAGAGGGAGGCCAAAAACATTCAGTACTTC.

The V call is TRBV20-1, the J call TRBJ2-7; 7 bases fit TRBD2. The CDR3 spans 13 residues. Germline V gene lookup returns CDR1 DFQATT and CDR2 SNEGSKA (reference sequence). The V gene end was trimmed by 0 bases and the J gene end by 4 bases; junction bases not matched to a gene: 3. As DNA, the CDR3 is TGCAGTGCTAGAGATTGGGGGGGATACGAGCAGTACTTC. Translated, it gives CSARDWGGYEQYF.

V usage is TRBV9 and J usage is TRBJ1-5; 10 nucleotides match TRBD1. Germline V lookup: CDR1 SGDLS, CDR2 YYNGEE. The V segment lost 2 bases and the J segment 2 bases; nucleotides outside the gene matches: 4. This CDR3 has 16 residues. The CDR3 sequence: CASSVPTGGCNQPQHF. For the CDR3, the DNA is TGTGCCAGCAGCGTTCCGACAGGGGGCTGCAATCAGCCCCAGCATTTT.

This sequence joins TRBV4-1 and TRBJ2-5; D is ambiguous. The germline gives CDR1 MGHRA, CDR2 YSYEKL. Trimming removed 4 bases from V and 5 bases from J, with 14 bases in between. The CDR3 spans 14 residues. Here the CDR3 reads CASSPRTHLETQYF. CDR3 nucleotide sequence: TGCGCCAGCAGCCCTAGAACCCACCTGGAGACCCAGTACTTC.

This chain joins TRBV20-1 and TRBJ1-1, with D maybe TRBD1 (5 bases). Per the germline V gene, CDR1 is DFQATT and CDR2 is SNEGSKA (reference sequence). The CDR3 has 14 residues. Trimming took off 0 bases at V and 0 bases at J, with 8 bases between the two ends. CDR3 amino acids: CSARDPGMNTEAFF. CDR3 nucleotides: TGCAGTGCTAGAGATCCAGGGATGAACACTGAAGCTTTCTTT.

This chain joins TRBV14 and TRBJ2-2; TRBD1 aligns across 7 bases. Unmatched junction bases numbered 5, after V lost 7 bases and J lost 6 bases. CDR1 and CDR2 (germline): SGHDN, FVKESK. This CDR3 has 13 residues. The chain's CDR3 is CASNRQGAGELFF. CDR3 in DNA: TGTGCCAGCAACAGACAGGGCGCCGGGGAGCTGTTTTTT.

Note on this clonotype: One end of the junction is discordant with germline, which a read error may explain. The chain carries TRBV15 and TRBJ1-4; D remains ambiguous. Germline-derived CDR1 and CDR2 are LNHNV and YYDKDF (reference sequence). The CDR3 length is 13 residues. Here the CDR3 reads CATSRVGDDKLFF. Here the CDR3 DNA reads TGTGCCACCAGCAGAGTTGGTGATGATAAACTGTTTTTT.

The chain recombines TRBV7-2 with TRBJ2-7; 11 positions agree with TRBD2. CDR1 is SGHTA and CDR2 is FQGNSA in the germline V gene. The CDR3 runs to 16 residues. V dropped 4 bases and J dropped 7; count of bases not matched to a gene: 12. This CDR3 reads CASSSTGTSGSREQYF. DNA of the CDR3: TGTGCCAGCAGCTCTACCGGGACTAGCGGTTCTCGGGAGCAGTACTTC.

The rearrangement links TRBV29-1 to TRBJ2-2, with 8 positions matching TRBD2. CDR1 is SQVTM and CDR2 is ANQGSEA in the germline V gene. After removal of 6 bases from V and 5 bases from J, the junction contained 14 bases not matched to a gene. CDR3 length: 16 amino acids. CDR3 protein: CSVRGLAGAATGELFF. CDR3 nucleotide sequence: TGCAGCGTCCGCGGACTAGCCGGAGCGGCGACCGGGGAGCTGTTTTTT.

This chain's CDR3 is CASRFEPGQAYEQYF. The DNA of the CDR3 is TGTGCCAGCAGATTCGAACCGGGACAAGCCTACGAGCAGTACTTC. The chain carries TRBV2 and TRBJ2-7; D might be TRBD1 (6 bases). Germline V CDR1 and CDR2: SNHLY, FYNNEI. V was shortened by 6 bases and J by 2 bases, with 17 bases between the two germline ends. CDR3 length: 15 amino acids.